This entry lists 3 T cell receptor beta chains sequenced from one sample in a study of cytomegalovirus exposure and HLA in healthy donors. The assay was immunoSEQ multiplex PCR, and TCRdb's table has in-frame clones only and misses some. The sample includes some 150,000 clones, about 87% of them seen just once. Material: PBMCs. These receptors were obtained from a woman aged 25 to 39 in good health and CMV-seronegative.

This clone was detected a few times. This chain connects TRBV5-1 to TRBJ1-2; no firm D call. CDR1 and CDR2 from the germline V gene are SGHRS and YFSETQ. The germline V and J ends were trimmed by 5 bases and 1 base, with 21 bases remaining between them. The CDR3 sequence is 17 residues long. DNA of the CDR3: TGCGCCAGCAGGAGCCTGACACCTAATAAAAATAACTATGGCTACACCTTC. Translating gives CASRSLTPNKNNYGYTF.

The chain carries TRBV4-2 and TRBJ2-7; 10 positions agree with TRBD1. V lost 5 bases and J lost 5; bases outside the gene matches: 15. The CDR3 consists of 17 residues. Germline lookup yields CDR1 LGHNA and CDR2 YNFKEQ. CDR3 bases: TGTGCCAGCAGCTCCCTTCCGGGACAGGGGAAAAGCGACGAGCAGTACTTC. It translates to CASSSLPGQGKSDEQYF.

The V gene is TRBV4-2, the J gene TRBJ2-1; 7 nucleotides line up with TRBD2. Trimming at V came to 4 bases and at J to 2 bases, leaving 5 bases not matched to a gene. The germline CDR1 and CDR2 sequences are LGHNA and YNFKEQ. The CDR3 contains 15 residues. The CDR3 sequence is CASSPGRGAYNEQFF. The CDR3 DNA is TGTGCCAGCAGCCCAGGGAGGGGAGCCTACAATGAGCAGTTCTTC.